What follows is one T cell receptor beta chain and its context. The antigen remains undetermined. Primers for the PCR totalled 60 Vbeta and 13 Jbeta. TCRdb's table, derived via immunoSEQ multiplex PCR, lists solely in-frame clones and lacks some. This sample has over 100,000 clones, with roughly a tenth found just once. As for the donors, each was a healthy bone marrow donor. The CDR3 has 14 amino acids. Trimming removed 4 bases at V and 3 bases at J, with 13 bases between. The sample comes from a study of cytomegalovirus exposure and HLA in healthy donors. Study-level findings and limits: Across donors, most TCRs were seen rarely, yet some public ones were widespread. Later, TCR association rates were found to vary by HLA locus, highest for DRB1 and lowest for HLA-C. Reported findings show TCR beta sequences accurately forecast HLA-A and HLA-B alleles in most subjects.

The chain links TRBV23-1 to TRBJ2-7; maybe TRBD1 (6 bases). TRBV23-1 is labeled an ORF, and its function is uncertain. This clonotype was obtained from a man in his forties in good health and CMV-seropositive. Sequenced input: PBMCs. This chain's CDR3 is CASSRDNDHYEQYF. CDR3 DNA: TGCGCCAGCAGTCGGGACAACGACCACTACGAGCAGTACTTC.